The clone carrying this T cell receptor beta chain was seen repeatedly, ten times or more. These data come from a study of T cells in Graves' hyperthyroidism and ophthalmopathy. Germline V gene lookup returns CDR1 KGHSH and CDR2 LQKENI. CDR3 size: 13 residues. Between the trimmed V and J ends, which lost 3 bases and 3 bases, there was a span of 9 bases. Amplification of TCR beta CDR3 regions used RNA as the template. The TCR CDR3 was amplified in a first-round RT-PCR using the HTBI primer set. TCRdb re-derived calls from the multiplex PCR reads in MiXCR, one entry per CDR3 protein. The sample records around 540,000 distinct CDR3 sequences, around 15% being singletons.

J is TRBJ2-7 and V is TRBV18; tentatively, D is TRBD1 (5 bases). Sample: blood. The origin of this receptor is a woman aged 25 to 39 with Graves' ophthalmopathy. The CDR3 DNA follows: TGTGCCAGCTCACCTCGGACATACTACGAGCAGTACTTC. This encodes CASSPRTYYEQYF. The full variable domain, its missing parts supplied by reference TRBV18 and TRBJ2-7, is NAGVMQNPRHLVRRRGQEARLRCSPMKGHSHVYWYRQLPEEGLKFMVYLQKENIIDESGMPKERFSAEFPKEGPSILRIQQVVRGDSAAYFCASSPRTYYEQYFGPGTRLTVT.